Presented here are 31 T cell receptor beta chains from one specimen sequenced in a study of blood T cell repertoires in COVID-19. Some clones are missing from TCRdb's copy, which holds only in-frame ones; the method was immunoSEQ multiplex PCR. Of about 200,000 clones listed, 81% are singletons. Sequenced sample: PBMCs or T cells enriched from blood (not recorded which). The receptors here all came from a woman between 45 and 60 years old with acute COVID-19.

The chain combines TRBV19 with TRBJ2-7; 9 bases are shared with TRBD2. V was pared by 4 bases and J by 0 bases, with 1 base of the junction left unmatched. This CDR3 is 14 amino acids long. Per germline, CDR1 LNHDA and CDR2 SQIVND (reference sequence). CDR3 coding DNA: TGTGCCAGTAGTAGCGGGAGGGACTCCTACGAGCAGTACTTC. Amino acids: CASSSGRDSYEQYF.

V usage is TRBV7-2 and J usage is TRBJ2-6; 7 bases fit TRBD2. Trimming cost V 7 bases and J 2 bases; bases outside gene matches: 17. The CDR3 runs 19 residues. The V gene's germline CDR1 is SGHTA and CDR2 FQGNSA. The CDR3 DNA follows: TGTGCCAGCATTGAAAGTTTATTGTCGGGGGGTCCTGGGGCCAACGTCCTGACTTTC. Its protein is CASIESLLSGGPGANVLTF.

This clone has only a few counts. This sequence joins TRBV27 and TRBJ2-1, with a tentative D call TRBD1 (6 bases). The CDR3 length is 18 residues. The V end lost 5 bases, the J end lost 4 bases, and 24 bases lay between the germline ends. Germline assignment: CDR1 MNHEY and CDR2 SMNVEV (reference sequence). The CDR3 loop reads CASSHPDSQIPTYNEQFF. The DNA of the CDR3 is TGTGCCAGCAGTCACCCGGACAGTCAAATACCCACTTACAATGAGCAGTTCTTC.

V usage is TRBV6-6 and J usage is TRBJ2-7, with D possibly TRBD2 on 6 matching bases. Germline lookup yields CDR1 MNHNY and CDR2 SVGAGI (reference sequence). There are 14 residues in the CDR3. Trimming cost V 6 bases and J 4 bases, with 16 bases left between them. This CDR3 reads CASSRDSTVYEQYF. DNA for the CDR3: TGTGCCAGCAGCCGGGACTCGACTGTATACGAGCAGTACTTC.

This rearrangement joins TRBV24-1 to TRBJ2-1; 9 bases fit TRBD2. Germline V gene lookup returns CDR1 KGHDR and CDR2 SFDVKD. The CDR3 has 16 residues. The junction had 10 bases not matched to a gene; V was cut back by 5 bases and J by 6 bases. The CDR3 DNA is TGTGCCACCAGTGCGAGTGGGGCGGGAGGGCGCAATGAGCAGTTCTTC. It encodes CATSASGAGGRNEQFF.

The chain recombines TRBV12-5 with TRBJ1-6; D gene ambiguous. V was shortened by 4 bases and J by 5 bases, with 9 bases between the two germline ends. Looked up from germline, CDR1 is LGHNT and CDR2 is FRNRAP. The CDR3 is 14 amino acids. CDR3 region: CASGSGNNNSPLHF. CDR3 nucleotides: TGTGCTAGTGGTTCCGGGAACAATAATTCACCCCTCCACTTT.

The J gene is TRBJ1-5, the V gene TRBV7-2; perhaps TRBD1 as D (5 bases). The germline V gene encodes CDR1 SGHTA and CDR2 FQGNSA. CDR3 size: 16 residues. V gave up 1 base and J gave up 5 bases, with 15 bases separating them. The CDR3: CASSLDSIVGHQPQHF. Written as DNA, the CDR3 is TGTGCCAGCAGCTTAGATAGCATTGTGGGGCATCAGCCCCAGCATTTT.

This chain connects TRBV19 to TRBJ1-4, with 7 nucleotides matching TRBD1. The CDR3 is 17 residues long. V was pared by 5 bases and J by 0 bases, with 9 bases of the junction left unmatched. Germline V CDR1 and CDR2: LNHDA, SQIVND (reference sequence). CDR3 residues: CASSQRDRVATNEKLFF. For the CDR3, the DNA is TGTGCCAGTAGTCAACGGGACAGAGTGGCAACTAATGAAAAACTGTTTTTT.

V and J are TRBV10-1 and TRBJ1-1, with a possible D match to TRBD1 (6 bases). The germline V gene encodes CDR1 WNHNN and CDR2 SYGVQD (reference sequence). The CDR3 consists of 18 residues. V gave up 0 bases and J gave up 0 bases, with 17 bases separating them. The CDR3 sequence is CASSESGPRQVMNTEAFF. The CDR3 nucleotides read TGCGCCAGCAGTGAGTCAGGACCCCGACAGGTGATGAACACTGAAGCTTTCTTT.

The chain has TRBV6-5 and TRBJ1-5; D is ambiguous. Germline V CDR1 and CDR2: MNHEY, SVGAGI. The CDR3 spans 15 residues. Trimming removed 6 bases from V and 9 bases from J, with 21 bases in between. CDR3: CASSGIDRERSPQHF. CDR3 sequence (DNA): TGTGCCAGCAGCGGGATCGACCGGGAACGTTCGCCCCAGCATTTT.

CDR3 residues: CASGPGLSNQPQHF. The CDR3 nucleotides read TGTGCCAGTGGGCCGGGACTGAGCAATCAGCCCCAGCATTTT. This sequence joins TRBV19 and TRBJ1-5, with TRBD1 as a possible D gene (5 bases). CDR1 is LNHDA and CDR2 is SQIVND in the germline V gene (reference sequence). The CDR3 sequence is 14 residues long. With 8 bases removed from V and 1 base from J, the gap between germline ends came to 12 bases.

The chain uses TRBV24-1 and TRBJ2-3; the D gene is possibly TRBD2 (5 bases). Per germline, CDR1 KGHDR and CDR2 SFDVKD. The CDR3 loop spans 13 amino acids. Trimming shortened V by 12 bases and J by 4 bases, and 16 bases separated the two germline ends. The DNA for the CDR3 is TGTGCCGCCGAGGGAGCACTCGCAGATACGCAGTATTTT. It encodes CAAEGALADTQYF.

This clone was detected once. The chain links TRBV15 to TRBJ2-6; TRBD2 matches at 7 bases. Unmatched junction bases numbered 14, after V lost 1 base and J lost 2 bases. The CDR3 covers 20 residues. CDR1 and CDR2 (germline): LNHNV, YYDKDF (reference sequence). The CDR3 reads CATSRAFGEGLIAGANVLTF. The CDR3 region has the DNA TGTGCCACCAGCAGAGCCTTTGGGGAGGGCCTCATAGCTGGGGCCAACGTCCTGACTTTC.

V gene TRBV28 combines with J gene TRBJ2-7; TRBD2 might be the D (5 bases). Germline values: CDR1 MDHEN, CDR2 SYDVKM. The germline V and J ends were trimmed by 4 bases and 4 bases, with 20 bases remaining between them. CDR3 length: 16 residues. This CDR3 reads CASSSPGKGLRYEQYF. Here the CDR3 DNA reads TGTGCCAGCAGTTCCCCGGGAAAGGGCCTCCGGTACGAGCAGTACTTC. Filled out from reference TRBV28 and TRBJ2-7, the complete variable domain reads DVKVTQSSRYLVKRTGEKVFLECVQDMDHENMFWYRQDPGLGLRLIYFSYDVKMKEKGDIPEGYSVSREKKERFSLILESASTNQTSMYLCASSSPGKGLRYEQYFGPGTRLTVT.

This clone came up a few times. This CDR3 is also generated by other DNA sequences in the sample. The rearrangement links TRBV28 to TRBJ2-7, with TRBD2 matching 7 bases. The length of the CDR3 is 14 residues. Losses at the gene ends were 3 bases for V and 2 bases for J; bases not matched to a gene: 4. CDR1 is MDHEN and CDR2 is SYDVKM in the germline V gene. The CDR3, as DNA: TGTGCCAGCAGTTTGGGAGGGAGGGCCTACGAGCAGTACTTC. It translates to CASSLGGRAYEQYF.

This chain joins TRBV5-1 and TRBJ1-1; 7 bases line up with TRBD1. Germline assignment: CDR1 SGHRS and CDR2 YFSETQ. This CDR3 is built from 15 residues. V lost 5 bases and J lost 3; bases outside the gene matches: 10. CDR3 residues: CASRRTGDWDTEAFF. CDR3 coding DNA: TGCGCCAGCAGACGCACAGGGGATTGGGACACTGAAGCTTTCTTT.

This clone was recorded a few times. The CDR3 DNA is TGTGCCAGCAGCTTAGAAGCAGGGGTTAATGAAAAACTGTTTTTT. Residues: CASSLEAGVNEKLFF. The chain carries TRBV7-2 and TRBJ1-4; D perhaps matches TRBD1 (6 bases). Germline assignment: CDR1 SGHTA and CDR2 FQGNSA. Trimming cost V 1 base and J 4 bases, with 10 bases left between them. CDR3 length: 15 residues. Full variable domain (rest looked up from reference TRBV7-2 and TRBJ1-4): GAGVSQSPSNKVTEKGKDVELRCDPISGHTALYWYRQSLGQGLEFLIYFQGNSAPDKSGLPSDRFSAERTGGSVSTLTIQRTQQEDSAVYLCASSLEAGVNEKLFFGSGTQLSVL.

The DNA for the CDR3 is TGTGCCAGCGGAGCGCGGACAGATACGCAGTATTTT. Translated, it gives CASGARTDTQYF. V usage is TRBV5-4 and J usage is TRBJ2-3; the D is unclear. Germline values: CDR1 SGHNT, CDR2 YYREEE (reference sequence). V lost 7 bases to trimming and J lost 3 bases, with 9 bases between them. The CDR3 contains 12 residues.

V usage is TRBV7-2 and J usage is TRBJ2-4; D possibly corresponds to TRBD2 (6 bases). The V and J ends lost 3 bases and 7 bases respectively, with 13 bases between them. The germline V gene has CDR1 SGHTA and CDR2 FQGNSA. This CDR3 has 14 amino acids. CDR3 in DNA: TGTGCCAGCAGCTTGGACTACCTGCAGAACATTCAGTACTTC. Translation: CASSLDYLQNIQYF.

The rearrangement links TRBV11-3 to TRBJ2-2; 8 bases align to TRBD1. Germline lookup yields CDR1 SGHNT and CDR2 YENEEA. The CDR3 length is 16 residues. The trim removed 5 bases at V and 0 bases at J, leaving 5 bases unmatched. DNA of the CDR3: TGTGCCAGCAGCAACAGGGGGGCTTCGAACACCGGGGAGCTGTTTTTT. Amino acids: CASSNRGASNTGELFF.

This clone was observed a single time. This chain joins TRBV3-1 (or the pseudogene TRBV3-2) and TRBJ1-4; 8 nucleotides match TRBD1. Germline V CDR1 and CDR2: LGHDT, YNNKEL (reference sequence). V was clipped by 4 bases and J by 7 bases; unmatched bases: 8. The CDR3 length is 15 residues. The DNA of the CDR3 is TGTGCCAGCAGCCCAGGTGGACAGGGCGGTGAAAAACTGTTTTTT. It codes for CASSPGGQGGEKLFF.

This chain joins TRBV3-1 (or the pseudogene TRBV3-2) and TRBJ2-2; 10 bases agree with TRBD2. Germline CDR1 reads LGHDT; CDR2 reads YNNKEL (reference sequence). The CDR3 spans 17 residues. Germline trimming cut 1 base from V and 0 bases from J; bases unmatched to any gene: 2. CDR3 DNA sequence: TGTGCCAGCAGCCAAGTAGCGGGGGGACCGAACACCGGGGAGCTGTTTTTT. Amino acid sequence: CASSQVAGGPNTGELFF.

This clone was picked up a small number of times. CDR3 sequence: CATSDRSSGQGRNEQFF. CDR3 nucleotide sequence: TGTGCCACCAGTGATCGGTCCTCGGGACAGGGGAGGAATGAGCAGTTCTTC. This sequence joins TRBV24-1 and TRBJ2-1, with TRBD1 matching 10 bases. Germline V gene sequence: CDR1 KGHDR, CDR2 SFDVKD. The V segment lost 3 bases and the J segment 7 bases; nucleotides outside the gene matches: 11. This CDR3 spans 17 amino acids.

The CDR3, as DNA: TGTGCCAGCAGCACGTTGGGGGGGTTTGACACCTTC. Protein: CASSTLGGFDTF. V usage is TRBV5-5 and J usage is TRBJ1-2; D possibly corresponds to TRBD1 (5 bases). Germline V gene lookup returns CDR1 SGHKS and CDR2 YYEKEE (reference sequence). This CDR3 comprises 12 residues. V shed 4 bases and J shed 12 bases, with 16 bases lying between them.

CDR3 sequence (DNA): TGTGCCAGTAGTATAGGCAGGGGGACGAATTCACCCCTCCACTTT. This codes for CASSIGRGTNSPLHF. The J gene is TRBJ1-6, the V gene TRBV19; 7 positions agree with TRBD1. The CDR3 has 15 amino acids. V shed 1 base, J shed 7 bases, and the junction held 4 bases outside the gene matches. Germline V gene data show CDR1 as LNHDA and CDR2 as SQIVND (reference sequence).

The chain recombines TRBV7-8 with TRBJ2-7, with 9 nucleotides matching TRBD2. CDR3 length: 16 residues. Unmatched junction bases numbered 5, after V lost 0 bases and J lost 2 bases. Germline assignment: CDR1 SGHVS and CDR2 FQNEAQ. The CDR3 coding sequence is TGTGCCAGCAGCTTAGCGTTCGCTAGCGGGGCCTACGAGCAGTACTTC. Its translation is CASSLAFASGAYEQYF.

The chain recombines TRBV6-5 with TRBJ2-2, with a tentative D call TRBD2 (6 bases). V was clipped by 6 bases and J by 3 bases, with 11 bases between them. The CDR3 sequence is 14 residues long. The germline gives CDR1 MNHEY, CDR2 SVGAGI. The CDR3 spells CASREGSYTGELFF. CDR3 nucleotide sequence: TGTGCCAGCAGGGAGGGCTCGTACACCGGGGAGCTGTTTTTT.

CDR3: CASSKTPEGTGELFF. The CDR3 nucleotides read TGTGCCAGCAGCAAGACGCCTGAGGGCACCGGGGAGCTGTTTTTT. This chain connects TRBV6-5 to TRBJ2-2; D perhaps matches TRBD2 (5 bases). V was shortened by 6 bases and J by 4 bases, with 15 bases between the two germline ends. CDR1 MNHEY and CDR2 SVGAGI come from the germline V gene. The length of the CDR3 is 15 residues.

This chain links TRBV28 with TRBJ1-4; TRBD1 matches at 7 bases. There are 16 residues in the CDR3. V lost 5 bases and J lost 8; bases outside the gene matches: 14. CDR1 and CDR2 from the germline V gene are MDHEN and SYDVKM. The CDR3 DNA reads TGTGCCAGCAGTCCCGCGTCCCCGGGACAGATAGAAAAACTGTTTTTT. This translates into CASSPASPGQIEKLFF.

V gene TRBV5-4 combines with J gene TRBJ2-7; 13 nucleotides match TRBD2. CDR3 size: 15 residues. The germline V gene has CDR1 SGHNT and CDR2 YYREEE (reference sequence). The V gene end was trimmed by 4 bases and the J gene end by 6 bases; junction bases not matched to a gene: 7. In DNA, the CDR3 is TGTGCCAGCAGCGCCCGGACTAGCGGGAGTTCCGAGCAGTACTTC. It translates to CASSARTSGSSEQYF. Drawing the rest from reference TRBV5-4 and TRBJ2-7, the complete variable domain is ETGVTQSPTHLIKTRGQQVTLRCSSQSGHNTVSWYQQALGQGPQFIFQYYREEENGRGNFPPRFSGLQFPNYSSELNVNALELDDSALYLCASSARTSGSSEQYFGPGTRLTVT.

This rearrangement joins TRBV6-1 to TRBJ2-7; possible D gene TRBD2, 5 bases. Trimming stripped 1 base from V and 3 bases from J, with 10 bases between. This CDR3 has 14 amino acids. CDR1 and CDR2 from the germline V gene are MNHNS and SASEGT. The CDR3 region has the DNA TGTGCCAGCAGTGAAGGTCCGGGGTTCTACGAGCAGTACTTC. This encodes CASSEGPGFYEQYF.